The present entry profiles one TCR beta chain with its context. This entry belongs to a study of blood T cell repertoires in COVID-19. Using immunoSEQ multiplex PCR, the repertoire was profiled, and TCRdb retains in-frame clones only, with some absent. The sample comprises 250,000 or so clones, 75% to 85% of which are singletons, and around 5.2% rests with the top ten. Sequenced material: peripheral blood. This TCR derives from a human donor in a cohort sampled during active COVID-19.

The CDR3 DNA sequence: TGTGCCAAACAGGGGGCTTTGGGAAACACCATATATTTT. Protein sequence: CAKQGALGNTIYF. The rearrangement links TRBV2 to TRBJ1-3, with 9 bases fitting TRBD1. Germline V gene sequence: CDR1 SNHLY, CDR2 FYNNEI. V shed 10 bases, J shed 4 bases, and the junction held 5 bases outside the gene matches. CDR3 length: 13 amino acids.